A single sample is the source of the 6 T cell receptor beta chains below, sequenced in a study of beta chain features in type 1 diabetes. Overall study results and limits: There was a moderate but significant shortening of TCRB CDR3s in all four CD4+ subsets of Type 1 diabetes patients.

Expressed TCRB transcripts were sequenced because the isolated RNA had all been reverse transcribed beforehand. Method: immunoSEQ multiplex PCR; TCRdb's copy keeps in-frame clones and lacks some. The sample yields around 160,000 clones, approximately 62% seen once. These receptors' antigens are unknown. The sequenced sample consisted of naive CD4+ T cells from blood. These receptors were taken from a man aged 30 to 39 with type 1 diabetes.

As for this clone: The sample holds other DNA sequences that translate to the same CDR3. This chain joins TRBV20-1 and TRBJ1-1, with D unresolved. The CDR3 loop spans 11 amino acids. Germline CDR1 is DFQATT and CDR2 is SNEGSKA (reference sequence). V lost 0 bases and J lost 3, with 2 bases in between. In DNA form, the CDR3 reads TGCAGTGCTAGAGATTACACTGAAGCTTTCTTT. It translates to CSARDYTEAFF.

CDR3 nucleotide sequence: TGTGCCTGGAGTGTTCCTTTTGGGTTAGCGGGGTTAGGGCAGTTCTTC. It codes for CAWSVPFGLAGLGQFF. This chain connects TRBV30 to TRBJ2-1; 8 bases are shared with TRBD2. The CDR3 consists of 16 residues. J gave up 12 bases and V 0 bases, and 16 bases lay outside the gene matches. CDR1 is GTSNPN, CDR2 SVGIG, per germline (reference sequence).

The chain combines TRBV29-1 with TRBJ2-7; D gene ambiguous. CDR1 and CDR2 from the germline V gene are SQVTM and ANQGSEA. V lost 6 bases and J lost 3, with 15 bases in between. CDR3 length equals 13 residues. The CDR3 spells CSVSLNEDYEQYF. CDR3 in DNA: TGCAGCGTCTCTTTAAATGAGGACTACGAGCAGTACTTC.

This clone was detected only once. The V gene is TRBV7-9, the J gene TRBJ1-5; D gene unclear. In germline, CDR1 is SEHNR, CDR2 FQNEAQ (reference sequence). V shed 3 bases and J shed 6 bases, with 6 bases lying between them. This CDR3 contains 12 residues. For the CDR3, the DNA is TGTGCCAGCAGCTTTGTAGGTCAGCCCCAGCATTTT. Translation: CASSFVGQPQHF.

This clone was counted between two and nine times. This chain uses TRBV7-2 with TRBJ2-3, with no clear D. Germline V gives CDR1 SGHTA, CDR2 FQGNSA. This CDR3 is built from 13 residues. Trimming took off 2 bases at V and 4 bases at J, with 7 bases between the two ends. Written as DNA, the CDR3 is TGTGCCAGCAGCTTACGGCAGGCAGATACGCAGTATTTT. Amino acids: CASSLRQADTQYF.

The chain links TRBV4-3 to TRBJ2-2, with a possible D match to TRBD2 (6 bases). The CDR3 sequence is 18 residues long. The germline V gene encodes CDR1 LGHNA and CDR2 YSLEER. The V gene lost 3 bases and the J gene lost 1 base, with 18 bases spanning the gap. Here the CDR3 DNA reads TGCGCCAGCAGCCAGGCCGCGGGAACAGGCATGAACACCGGGGAGCTGTTTTTT. This sequence encodes CASSQAAGTGMNTGELFF.